This T cell receptor beta chain was obtained from a study of blood T cell repertoires in COVID-19. Study details: Donors in the United States, Italy and Spain gave samples during acute or convalescent COVID-19.

Clones were read by immunoSEQ multiplex PCR, and TCRdb kept only the in-frame ones, dropping some. The sample has 500,000 or so clones; around 90% are singletons. The recovered donors of Cohort 3 showed two negative PCRs, clearance, or symptom resolution. The J segment lost 6 bases and the V segment lost 4 bases, leaving 7 bases of the junction unmatched. The CDR3 is 15 amino acids. The germline CDR1 and CDR2 sequences are SGHNT and YYREEE (reference sequence). This chain joins TRBV5-4 and TRBJ2-1; 10 bases fit TRBD1. The source material was PBMCs or T cells enriched from blood (not recorded which). The receptor was derived from a young woman who had recovered from COVID-19. Here the CDR3 DNA reads TGTGCCAGCAGCGACAGGGGGCGCTTTGGCAATGAGCAGTTCTTC. Its protein product is CASSDRGRFGNEQFF.